The 30 T cell receptor beta chains listed next were all sequenced from one sample in a study of T-cell reconstitution after alpha-beta-depleted transplantation in children (dated by TCRdb to 2016 to 2017). Library preparation employed PCR. The instrument was an Illumina HiSeq 2500. TCR libraries were prepared with molecular barcoding, using unique molecular identifiers to normalize TCRbeta repertoire quantification. TCRdb reran the public reads through fastp at Q25 and MiXCR, keeping productive beta chains. Each CDR3 protein appears once, grouped with its most common genes and DNA. For this sample the table gives about 360,000 distinct CDR3 sequences, of which about an eighth were detected only once. The biggest ten clones account for about 4.5% of the sample. The starting material was PBMCs, obtained from the stem cell graft. Every receptor here comes from a human donor who donated a stem cell graft to a child with Fanconi anemia.

This clonotype has a handful of counts. This sequence joins TRBV5-6 and TRBJ2-1; perhaps TRBD1 as D (5 bases). V was trimmed by 7 bases and J by 9 bases, leaving 20 bases between them. This CDR3 spans 14 amino acids. Per germline, CDR1 SGHDT and CDR2 YYEEEE. CDR3 loop: CASLGQGFYGEQFF. CDR3 bases: TGTGCCAGCCTCGGGCAGGGATTTTATGGTGAGCAGTTCTTC.

This clonotype was detected only a few times. The chain recombines TRBV20-1 with TRBJ1-3; no firm D call. From germline, CDR1 is DFQATT and CDR2 SNEGSKA (reference sequence). V gave up 2 bases and J gave up 4 bases, with 15 bases separating them. The CDR3 runs 15 residues. CDR3 nucleotide sequence: TGCAGTGCTAGATCCCGGGGTGGGAAGGGAAACACCATATATTTT. Translation: CSARSRGGKGNTIYF.

This clonotype came up many times. The genes are TRBV7-6 and TRBJ2-5; no clear D gene. Trimming removed 1 base from V and 7 bases from J, with 10 bases in between. Germline loops: CDR1 SGHVS, CDR2 FNYEAQ. The CDR3 loop spans 13 amino acids. The CDR3 sequence: CASSLDGRGTQYF. The CDR3 DNA is TGTGCCAGCAGCTTAGATGGCAGAGGGACCCAGTACTTC.

Only a few counts were recorded for this clonotype. The CDR3 DNA follows: TGTGCCAGCAGTTACTCGGTAGGAGCCAAAAACATTCAGTACTTC. Its translation: CASSYSVGAKNIQYF. This rearrangement joins TRBV6-5 to TRBJ2-4; unclear D gene. Germline values: CDR1 MNHEY, CDR2 SVGAGI. This CDR3 is built from 15 residues. Trimming took 0 bases from V and 0 from J, leaving 6 bases between them.

The chain joins TRBV2 to TRBJ1-1, with D possibly being TRBD1 (5 bases). This CDR3 spans 11 amino acids. Germline V CDR1 and CDR2: SNHLY, FYNNEI. The ends were cut back, 6 bases at V and 6 bases at J, with 8 bases in the middle. CDR3 bases: TGTGCCAGCAGAGGGACGGCTGAAGCTTTCTTT. Amino acids: CASRGTAEAFF.

The chain is built from TRBV12-3 or TRBV12-4 and TRBJ2-3; TRBD1 aligns across 11 bases. V shed 5 bases and J 10 bases; nucleotides not matched to a gene: 5. This CDR3 is built from 13 residues. CDR3 in amino acids: CASSPGQGDPQYF. The CDR3 bases are TGTGCCAGCAGTCCGGGACAGGGGGACCCGCAGTATTTT.

A few counts support this clonotype. At one end the junction does not follow the germline gene, possibly because of a read error. J is TRBJ1-5 and V is TRBV6-6; D is unclear. The CDR3 runs 9 residues. Germline CDR1 and CDR2: MNHNY and SVGAGI (reference sequence). CDR3 sequence: CASTQPQHF. The DNA for the CDR3 is TGTGCCAGCACTCAGCCCCAGCATTTT.

At least ten counts were recorded for this clonotype. The chain combines TRBV4-1 with TRBJ1-1; D call uncertain. CDR1 and CDR2 from the germline V gene are MGHRA and YSYEKL. Trimming removed 1 base at V and 0 bases at J, with 12 bases between. The CDR3 length is 16 residues. The CDR3 region is CASSQVRVEMNTEAFF. The CDR3 DNA follows: TGCGCCAGCAGCCAAGTCCGGGTAGAAATGAACACTGAAGCTTTCTTT.

CDR3 protein: CASLDIPPSNEQFF. In DNA form, the CDR3 reads TGCGCCAGCTTGGACATTCCTCCCTCCAATGAGCAGTTCTTC. This rearrangement joins TRBV5-1 to TRBJ2-1, with D possibly TRBD1 on 5 matching bases. This CDR3 comprises 14 residues. The V and J ends lost 7 bases and 6 bases respectively, with 17 bases between them. Looked up from germline, CDR1 is SGHRS and CDR2 is YFSETQ.

This clonotype was detected a few times. The chain recombines TRBV28 with TRBJ2-1; possible D gene TRBD1, 6 bases. Germline values: CDR1 MDHEN, CDR2 SYDVKM. The CDR3 consists of 13 residues. The germline V and J ends were trimmed by 9 bases and 0 bases, with 9 bases remaining between them. CDR3 amino acids: CASEGVSYNEQFF. The CDR3 DNA is TGTGCCAGTGAGGGGGTCTCCTACAATGAGCAGTTCTTC. Combining the CDR3 with reference TRBV28 and TRBJ2-1 gives the whole variable domain DVKVTQSSRYLVKRTGEKVFLECVQDMDHENMFWYRQDPGLGLRLIYFSYDVKMKEKGDIPEGYSVSREKKERFSLILESASTNQTSMYLCASEGVSYNEQFFGPGTRLTVL.

This clonotype was observed a few times. The chain couples TRBV5-1 to TRBJ2-5; TRBD1 matches 7 bases. This CDR3 contains 14 residues. After removal of 3 bases from V and 3 bases from J, the junction contained 5 bases not matched to a gene. Germline lookup yields CDR1 SGHRS and CDR2 YFSETQ. Written as DNA, the CDR3 is TGCGCCAGCAGCTGGGGGACAGCCAAAGAGACCCAGTACTTC. Residues: CASSWGTAKETQYF.

The chain's CDR3 is CASSPNPLYGYTF. CDR3 DNA sequence: TGTGCCAGCTCACCAAATCCGCTATATGGCTACACCTTC. The chain links TRBV18 to TRBJ1-2; D uncertain. The germline V gene encodes CDR1 KGHSH and CDR2 LQKENI. Trimming removed 2 bases at V and 5 bases at J, with 9 bases between. The CDR3 has 13 amino acids.

The chain links TRBV5-1 to TRBJ1-2, with unresolved D. The ends were cut back, 7 bases at V and 8 bases at J, with 18 bases in the middle. CDR1 and CDR2 (germline): SGHRS, YFSETQ. The CDR3 length is 13 residues. Here the CDR3 reads CASGEGRSLGYTF. As DNA, the CDR3 is TGCGCCAGCGGAGAAGGACGGTCTCTGGGCTACACCTTC.

A few counts support this clonotype. The V call is TRBV30, the J call TRBJ1-1; no definite D call. Germline V gene sequence: CDR1 GTSNPN, CDR2 SVGIG (reference sequence). Trimming took 2 bases from V and 4 from J, leaving 5 bases between them. This CDR3 has 11 amino acids. CDR3 loop: CAWSPRTEAFF. CDR3 coding DNA: TGTGCCTGGAGTCCCCGCACTGAAGCTTTCTTT.

The chain uses TRBV27 and TRBJ1-1; tentative D call: TRBD1 (6 bases). This CDR3 is 16 amino acids long. The V gene's germline CDR1 is MNHEY and CDR2 SMNVEV (reference sequence). V was shortened by 1 base and J by 0 bases, with 12 bases between the two germline ends. CDR3 sequence: CASSLFAGAMNTEAFF. The CDR3 nucleotides read TGTGCCAGCAGTTTATTTGCAGGGGCAATGAACACTGAAGCTTTCTTT.

The CDR3 loop reads CSAQGVSGNTIYF. The CDR3 region has the DNA TGCAGCGCCCAGGGGGTTTCTGGAAACACCATATATTTT. The J gene is TRBJ1-3, the V gene TRBV29-1; 7 bases agree with TRBD1. V shed 7 bases, J shed 1 base, and the junction held 4 bases outside the gene matches. CDR3 size: 13 residues. From germline, CDR1 is SQVTM and CDR2 ANQGSEA.

This clonotype was seen many times. V and J are TRBV6-5 and TRBJ2-2; D unclear. The V gene lost 2 bases and the J gene lost 5 bases, with 6 bases spanning the gap. The V gene's germline CDR1 is MNHEY and CDR2 SVGAGI. This CDR3 comprises 13 residues. Written as DNA, the CDR3 is TGTGCCAGCAGTTACGGAGCAACCGGGGAGCTGTTTTTT. As protein: CASSYGATGELFF.

This clonotype was counted only a few times. This chain links TRBV9 with TRBJ2-1, with 10 nucleotides matching TRBD2. The CDR3 is 15 amino acids. The germline V gene encodes CDR1 SGDLS and CDR2 YYNGEE. V shed 3 bases, J shed 7 bases, and the junction held 7 bases outside the gene matches. Written as DNA, the CDR3 is TGTGCCAGCAGCGGCCATAGCGGGGGGCCTAATGAGCAGTTCTTC. Amino acid sequence: CASSGHSGGPNEQFF. The full variable domain, with the rest looked up from reference TRBV9 and TRBJ2-1, is DSGVTQTPKHLITATGQRVTLRCSPRSGDLSVYWYQQSLDQGLQFLIQYYNGEERAKGNILERFSAQQFPDLHSELNLSSLELGDSALYFCASSGHSGGPNEQFFGPGTRLTVL.

CDR3 bases: TGTGCCAGCAGCTTGGGGATTGACACGGGAAGCACAGATACGCAGTATTTT. Protein product: CASSLGIDTGSTDTQYF. The chain joins TRBV11-3 to TRBJ2-3; D is possibly TRBD2 (5 bases). Deletions cut 3 bases from V and 0 bases from J, with 16 bases between. CDR3 length: 17 amino acids. From germline, CDR1 is SGHNT and CDR2 YENEEA.

This rearrangement joins TRBV6-2 or TRBV6-3 to TRBJ1-5; D is uncertain. Germline assignment: CDR1 MNHEY and CDR2 SVGEGT. This CDR3 region has 12 residues. V lost 8 bases to trimming and J lost 4 bases, with 9 bases between them. CDR3 residues: CASGHLNQPQHF. The CDR3 nucleotides are TGTGCCAGCGGTCATCTGAATCAGCCCCAGCATTTT.

This clonotype was counted only a few times. The rearrangement links TRBV10-3 to TRBJ2-3; 7 bases line up with TRBD1. The junction had 8 bases not matched to a gene; V was cut back by 6 bases and J by 2 bases. This CDR3 has 15 amino acids. Germline V lookup: CDR1 ENHRY, CDR2 SYGVKD. The CDR3 sequence is CAIRRGQGNTDTQYF. CDR3 bases: TGTGCCATCAGGAGGGGGCAGGGGAACACAGATACGCAGTATTTT.

V and J are TRBV15 and TRBJ2-2; 8 bases are a match to TRBD1. This CDR3 is 16 amino acids long. J gave up 6 bases and V 5 bases, and 11 bases lay outside the gene matches. Germline V gives CDR1 LNHNV, CDR2 YYDKDF (reference sequence). The CDR3 DNA reads TGTGCCACCAGCTCCCCCAAGACAGGGGAGGCCGGGGAGCTGTTTTTT. Protein: CATSSPKTGEAGELFF.

V is TRBV7-8 and J is TRBJ1-1, with 9 bases aligning to TRBD1. Trimming removed 3 bases from V and 12 bases from J; junction bases left unmatched: 11. The CDR3 length is 14 residues. Germline V gives CDR1 SGHVS, CDR2 FQNEAQ. The CDR3 coding sequence is TGTGCCAGCAGCTTCTACAGGGGGCGCATCGTGCCTTTCTTT. Its protein is CASSFYRGRIVPFF.

This clonotype was recorded a few times. This chain connects TRBV20-1 to TRBJ1-1; D perhaps matches TRBD1 (5 bases). The CDR3 runs 15 residues. The V gene's germline CDR1 is DFQATT and CDR2 SNEGSKA (reference sequence). The V end lost 6 bases, the J end lost 0 bases, and 17 bases lay between the germline ends. The DNA for the CDR3 is TGCAGTGCGATTAAACCGGGACCCGTGAACACTGAAGCTTTCTTT. Amino acid sequence: CSAIKPGPVNTEAFF.

This sequence joins TRBV5-6 and TRBJ1-1, with 10 bases lining up with TRBD1. Germline loops: CDR1 SGHDT, CDR2 YYEEEE. This CDR3 has 14 residues. Losses at the gene ends were 3 bases for V and 4 bases for J; bases not matched to a gene: 3. Written as DNA, the CDR3 is TGTGCCAGCAGCTCCTGGACAGGGGGCACTGAAGCTTTCTTT. It yields the protein CASSSWTGGTEAFF.

This chain connects TRBV7-2 to TRBJ2-7; D may be TRBD1 (6 bases). CDR1 SGHTA and CDR2 FQGNSA come from the germline V gene. The CDR3 totals 15 residues. V was trimmed by 3 bases and J by 4 bases, leaving 16 bases between them. Here the CDR3 reads CASSFSQGPSYEQYV. CDR3 coding DNA: TGTGCCAGCAGCTTTAGTCAGGGGCCTTCTTACGAGCAGTACGTC.

This clonotype has just a few counts. This chain links TRBV5-1 with TRBJ1-1; no definite D call. CDR1 and CDR2 (germline): SGHRS, YFSETQ. Trimming removed 1 base from V and 6 bases from J, with 10 bases in between. This CDR3 comprises 13 residues. The CDR3 DNA follows: TGCGCCAGCAGCTTGTATTCTACGGCTGAAGCTTTCTTT. Amino acids: CASSLYSTAEAFF.

This rearrangement joins TRBV12-3 or TRBV12-4 to TRBJ2-2; no firm D call. This CDR3 has 13 amino acids. V dropped 6 bases and J dropped 7 bases, with 12 bases sitting between them. The CDR3 is CASRGLRLGELFF. The CDR3 nucleotides are TGTGCCAGCAGGGGTCTCAGACTCGGGGAGCTGTTTTTT.

Only a few counts were recorded for this clonotype. The chain uses TRBV6-2 or TRBV6-3 and TRBJ1-5; D ambiguous. CDR1 and CDR2 from the germline V gene are MNHEY and SVGEGT. This CDR3 region has 12 residues. V was cut by 6 bases and J by 6 bases, with 9 bases left in between. This chain's CDR3 is CASSLPPQPQHF. CDR3 sequence (DNA): TGTGCCAGCAGCTTACCCCCTCAGCCCCAGCATTTT.

This clonotype was recorded only once. This clone may be a read error of a much larger clone one base away. The genes are TRBV7-2 and TRBJ2-7, with TRBD2 matching 8 bases. V trimming: 4 bases; J trimming: 10 bases; junction bases outside the gene matches: 3. The germline CDR1 and CDR2 sequences are SGHTA and FQGNSA. The CDR3 covers 11 residues. The CDR3 sequence: CASSSGGPQYF. The CDR3 coding sequence is TGTGCCAGCAGCTCGGGGGGGCCCCAGTACTTC.